This TCR beta chain was documented in a study of blood T cell repertoires in COVID-19. Study background: Samples taken during acute and convalescent COVID-19 were collected in the United States, Italy and Spain.

CDR3 length equals 15 residues. The V gene's germline CDR1 is PRHDT and CDR2 FYEKMQ (reference sequence). The ends were cut back, 0 bases at V and 2 bases at J, with 9 bases in the middle. Only one count was recorded for this clone. In the study's own analysis: How many nucleated cells were present was estimated from reference gene primer amplification. The assay was immunoSEQ multiplex PCR, and TCRdb's table has in-frame clones only and misses some. V, J and clone size are taken as reported in that table, and D and trimming were inferred from the DNA itself. The profile covers about 180,000 clones, with approximately 90% appearing a single time and less than 3.5% taken by the ten largest.

Sequenced: peripheral blood. The origin of this receptor is a woman aged 30 to 39 with active or convalescent COVID-19. J is TRBJ2-3 and V is TRBV13; no firm D call. Here the CDR3 reads CASSLGSVLTDTQYF. The CDR3 nucleotides are TGTGCCAGCAGCTTAGGTTCGGTACTCACAGATACGCAGTATTTT.